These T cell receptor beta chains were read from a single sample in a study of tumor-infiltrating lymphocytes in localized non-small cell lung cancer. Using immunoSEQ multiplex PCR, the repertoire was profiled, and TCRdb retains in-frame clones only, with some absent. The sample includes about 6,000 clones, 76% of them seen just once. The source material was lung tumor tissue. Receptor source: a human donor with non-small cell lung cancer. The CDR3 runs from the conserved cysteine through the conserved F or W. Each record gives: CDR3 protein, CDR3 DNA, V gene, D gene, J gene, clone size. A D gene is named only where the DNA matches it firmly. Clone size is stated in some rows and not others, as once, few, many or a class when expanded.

CDR3 protein: CASRELETQYF
CDR3 DNA: TGTGCCAGCCGAGAACTGGAGACCCAGTACTTC
V gene: TRBV6-1
D gene: .
J gene: TRBJ2-5
clone size: .

CDR3 protein: CASSGRTGDTDTQYF
CDR3 DNA: TGTGCCAGCAGCGGGCGCACAGGGGATACAGATACGCAGTATTTT
V gene: TRBV7-2
D gene: TRBD1
J gene: TRBJ2-3
clone size: .

CDR3 protein: CASSFVLQRNTGELFF
CDR3 DNA: TGTGCCAGCAGCTTCGTCCTCCAGCGGAACACCGGGGAGCTGTTTTTT
V gene: TRBV11-3
D gene: .
J gene: TRBJ2-2
clone size: .

CDR3 protein: CASSVGTSGGVETQYF
CDR3 DNA: TGTGCCAGCAGCGTCGGGACTAGCGGGGGAGTGGAGACCCAGTACTTC
V gene: TRBV9
D gene: TRBD2
J gene: TRBJ2-5
clone size: .

CDR3 protein: CASSQDDGTGNTIYF
CDR3 DNA: TGCGCCAGCAGCCAAGACGATGGAACTGGAAACACCATATATTTT
V gene: TRBV4-1
D gene: .
J gene: TRBJ1-3
clone size: .

CDR3 protein: CASSSLTGGYEQYF
CDR3 DNA: TGTGCCAGCAGCTCCCTTACAGGGGGCTACGAGCAGTACTTC
V gene: TRBV11-2
D gene: TRBD1
J gene: TRBJ2-7
clone size: few

CDR3 protein: CASTPGGALYNEQFF
CDR3 DNA: TGTGCCAGCACCCCCGGGGGGGCCCTTTACAATGAGCAGTTCTTC
V gene: TRBV28
D gene: TRBD2
J gene: TRBJ2-1
clone size: .

CDR3 protein: CASSLPGSSYNEQFF
CDR3 DNA: TGTGCCAGCAGTTTACCGGGGTCCTCCTACAATGAGCAGTTCTTC
V gene: TRBV7-9
D gene: .
J gene: TRBJ2-1
clone size: .

CDR3 protein: CASSLIGLAGFSYNEQFF
CDR3 DNA: TGTGCCAGCAGCTTAATAGGACTAGCGGGTTTCTCCTACAATGAGCAGTTCTTC
V gene: TRBV11-2
D gene: TRBD2
J gene: TRBJ2-1
clone size: .

CDR3 protein: CASSHWTGTGRDTQYF
CDR3 DNA: TGTGCCAGCAGCCACTGGACAGGAACGGGGCGGGATACGCAGTATTTT
V gene: TRBV5-5
D gene: TRBD1
J gene: TRBJ2-3
clone size: few

CDR3 protein: CASSRQGAGELFF
CDR3 DNA: TGCGCCAGCAGCCGACAGGGCGCCGGGGAGCTGTTTTTT
V gene: TRBV5-1
D gene: TRBD1
J gene: TRBJ2-2
clone size: .

CDR3 protein: CASSLVQGANYGYTF
CDR3 DNA: TGTGCCAGCAGCTTAGTGCAGGGAGCTAACTATGGCTACACCTTC
V gene: TRBV7-9
D gene: .
J gene: TRBJ1-2
clone size: .

CDR3 protein: CSVRAGGKETQYF
CDR3 DNA: TGCAGCGTGAGAGCGGGGGGCAAAGAGACCCAGTACTTC
V gene: TRBV29-1
D gene: TRBD2
J gene: TRBJ2-5
clone size: .

CDR3 protein: CASSAWGGVPLPYEQYF
CDR3 DNA: TGCGCCAGCAGCGCGTGGGGCGGGGTCCCTCTCCCCTACGAGCAGTACTTC
V gene: TRBV5-1
D gene: .
J gene: TRBJ2-7
clone size: .

CDR3 protein: CASSLRPGGVTDTQYF
CDR3 DNA: TGTGCCAGCAGTTTACGGCCGGGGGGCGTCACAGATACGCAGTATTTT
V gene: TRBV27
D gene: .
J gene: TRBJ2-3
clone size: .

CDR3 protein: CASSVWDSPDTQYF
CDR3 DNA: TGTGCCAGCAGCGTTTGGGACAGCCCAGATACGCAGTATTTT
V gene: TRBV9
D gene: TRBD1
J gene: TRBJ2-3
clone size: .

CDR3 protein: CASSGIGGGEAFF
CDR3 DNA: TGCGCCAGCAGTGGAATCGGAGGAGGTGAAGCTTTCTTT
V gene: TRBV10-2
D gene: .
J gene: TRBJ1-1
clone size: once

CDR3 protein: CASSEIGINTEAFF
CDR3 DNA: TGTGCCAGCAGTGAAATCGGCATCAACACTGAAGCTTTCTTT
V gene: TRBV2
D gene: .
J gene: TRBJ1-1
clone size: .

CDR3 protein: CASSPLAGNYGYTF
CDR3 DNA: TGCGCCAGCAGCCCCCTCGCAGGGAACTATGGCTACACCTTC
V gene: TRBV5-1
D gene: .
J gene: TRBJ1-2
clone size: .

CDR3 protein: CASSLSGRGYGYTF
CDR3 DNA: TGTGCCAGCAGCTTGTCAGGCAGGGGCTATGGCTACACCTTC
V gene: TRBV5-6
D gene: .
J gene: TRBJ1-2
clone size: .

CDR3 protein: CASSPRAGHGYTF
CDR3 DNA: TGTGCCAGCTCACCAAGGGCAGGGCATGGCTACACCTTC
V gene: TRBV18
D gene: .
J gene: TRBJ1-2
clone size: .

CDR3 protein: CATSRAGQGYEQYF
CDR3 DNA: TGTGCCACCAGCAGAGCGGGACAGGGCTACGAGCAGTACTTC
V gene: TRBV15
D gene: TRBD1
J gene: TRBJ2-7
clone size: .

CDR3 protein: CASSLSPSGRDTQYF
CDR3 DNA: TGTGCCAGCAGCTTAAGCCCTAGCGGGAGGGATACGCAGTATTTT
V gene: TRBV11-2
D gene: TRBD2
J gene: TRBJ2-3
clone size: few

CDR3 protein: CSVEDPARSSYNEQFF
CDR3 DNA: TGCAGCGTTGAAGATCCGGCCAGAAGCTCCTACAATGAGCAGTTCTTC
V gene: TRBV29-1
D gene: .
J gene: TRBJ2-1
clone size: once

CDR3 protein: CASSLGTGRNTGELFF
CDR3 DNA: TGTGCCAGCAGCTTGGGCACGGGGCGAAACACCGGGGAGCTGTTTTTT
V gene: TRBV5-8
D gene: .
J gene: TRBJ2-2
clone size: .

CDR3 protein: CASSLGADQPQHF
CDR3 DNA: TGTGCCAGCAGCTTAGGAGCTGATCAGCCCCAGCATTTT
V gene: TRBV5-4
D gene: .
J gene: TRBJ1-5
clone size: .

CDR3 protein: CASSSSGGRGTGELFF
CDR3 DNA: TGTGCCAGCAGCTCTTCCGGGGGGCGAGGCACCGGGGAGCTGTTTTTT
V gene: TRBV7-8
D gene: .
J gene: TRBJ2-2
clone size: .

CDR3 protein: CASSFPAGQDTGELFF
CDR3 DNA: TGTGCCAGCAGCTTTCCGGCGGGCCAGGACACCGGGGAGCTGTTTTTT
V gene: TRBV9
D gene: .
J gene: TRBJ2-2
clone size: .

CDR3 protein: CASTPRVRDPRQYF
CDR3 DNA: TGTGCCAGCACCCCCAGGGTCCGTGATCCGCGGCAGTACTTC
V gene: TRBV6-5
D gene: .
J gene: TRBJ2-7
clone size: .

CDR3 protein: CASSPRTSGRGEQFF
CDR3 DNA: TGTGCCAGCAGCCCACGGACTAGCGGTCGGGGTGAGCAGTTCTTC
V gene: TRBV21-1
D gene: .
J gene: TRBJ2-1
clone size: .

CDR3 protein: CASSLGPTNTEAFF
CDR3 DNA: TGCGCCAGCAGCTTGGGACCGACGAACACTGAAGCTTTCTTT
V gene: TRBV5-1
D gene: .
J gene: TRBJ1-1
clone size: .

CDR3 protein: CASSEPPPGELFF
CDR3 DNA: TGTGCCAGCAGTGAACCCCCGCCCGGGGAGCTGTTTTTT
V gene: TRBV25-1
D gene: .
J gene: TRBJ2-2
clone size: few

CDR3 protein: CASSVLPGRQYF
CDR3 DNA: TGTGCCAGCAGTGTACTTCCGGGACGGCAGTACTTC
V gene: TRBV27
D gene: .
J gene: TRBJ2-7
clone size: .

CDR3 protein: CASSGGTPGGETQYF
CDR3 DNA: TGCGCCAGCAGCGGCGGGACACCTGGGGGGGAGACCCAGTACTTC
V gene: TRBV5-1
D gene: .
J gene: TRBJ2-5
clone size: once

CDR3 protein: CASSDDTFSPLHF
CDR3 DNA: TGTGCCAGCAGTGACGACACATTCTCACCCCTCCACTTT
V gene: TRBV6-4
D gene: .
J gene: TRBJ1-6
clone size: .

CDR3 protein: CASSRGQGLNEQFF
CDR3 DNA: TGTGCCAGCAGCCGGGGACAGGGGTTAAACGAGCAGTTCTTC
V gene: TRBV5-6
D gene: TRBD1
J gene: TRBJ2-1
clone size: once

CDR3 protein: CATSSSSAPTGSYEQYF
CDR3 DNA: TGTGCCACCAGCAGTTCTTCAGCCCCGACAGGATCCTACGAGCAGTACTTC
V gene: TRBV15
D gene: .
J gene: TRBJ2-7
clone size: few

CDR3 protein: CASKGQNSPLHF
CDR3 DNA: TGTGCCAGCAAAGGGCAGAATTCACCCCTCCACTTT
V gene: TRBV6-5
D gene: .
J gene: TRBJ1-6
clone size: .

CDR3 protein: CASSLRGPPSTDTQYF
CDR3 DNA: TGTGCCAGCAGCTTGCGGGGACCACCTAGCACAGATACGCAGTATTTT
V gene: TRBV7-2
D gene: .
J gene: TRBJ2-3
clone size: once

CDR3 protein: CAWSSGTLSPEQYF
CDR3 DNA: TGTGCCTGGTCATCCGGGACCCTATCTCCCGAGCAGTACTTC
V gene: TRBV30
D gene: .
J gene: TRBJ2-7
clone size: few

CDR3 protein: CASSPDSRNQPQHF
CDR3 DNA: TGTGCCAGCAGTCCGGACAGTCGCAATCAGCCCCAGCATTTT
V gene: TRBV6-5
D gene: .
J gene: TRBJ1-5
clone size: .

CDR3 protein: CASSPWTGVNTGELFF
CDR3 DNA: TGTGCCAGCAGCCCCTGGACAGGTGTGAACACCGGGGAGCTGTTTTTT
V gene: TRBV5-4
D gene: TRBD1
J gene: TRBJ2-2
clone size: .